This T cell receptor beta chain was identified in a study of blood T cell repertoires in COVID-19. Study as a whole: In each case, the material was cDNA or gDNA derived from T cells, B-cell-depleted T cells, or PBMCs.

J was trimmed by 3 bases and V by 9 bases; bases with no gene match: 9. Germline V gene data show CDR1 as SNHLY and CDR2 as FYNNEI. This CDR3 is built from 15 residues. Generated by immunoSEQ multiplex PCR, the TCRdb table keeps only in-frame clones and is missing some. The sample lists approximately 190,000 clones, around 83% occurring once. The receptor was derived from a middle-aged woman with acute or convalescent COVID-19. The chain employs TRBV2 and TRBJ2-1, with 9 positions matching TRBD2. What was sequenced was peripheral blood. This CDR3 is CARQLAGDDYNEQFF. CDR3 DNA: TGTGCCAGACAATTAGCGGGAGACGACTACAATGAGCAGTTCTTC. The whole variable domain, remainder taken from reference TRBV2 and TRBJ2-1, is EPEVTQTPSHQVTQMGQEVILRCVPISNHLYFYWYRQILGQKVEFLVSFYNNEISEKSEIFDDQFSVERPDGSNFTLKIRSTKLEDSAMYFCARQLAGDDYNEQFFGPGTRLTVL.